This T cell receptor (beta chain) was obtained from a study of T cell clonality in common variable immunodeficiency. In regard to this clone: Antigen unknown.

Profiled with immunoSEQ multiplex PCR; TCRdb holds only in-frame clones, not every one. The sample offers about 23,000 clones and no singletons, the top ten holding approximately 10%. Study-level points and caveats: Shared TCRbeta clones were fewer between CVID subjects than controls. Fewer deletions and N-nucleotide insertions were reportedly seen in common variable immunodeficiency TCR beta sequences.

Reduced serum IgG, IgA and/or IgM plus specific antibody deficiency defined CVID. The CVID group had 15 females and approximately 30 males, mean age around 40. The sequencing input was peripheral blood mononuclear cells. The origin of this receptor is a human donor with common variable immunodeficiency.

The CDR3 sequence: CASSSDRTYEQYF. CDR3 DNA, as far as it was read: TGTGCCAGCAGCTCGGACAGAACCTACGAG. The rearrangement joins TRBV7-2 to TRBJ2-7, with a possible D match to TRBD1 (6 bases). The CDR3 extends 3 residues past the end of the read, so its final part is completed from the germline J gene. V lost 4 bases, J lost 2 bases, and 9 bases lay in between. The CDR3 runs to 13 residues. Germline-derived CDR1 and CDR2 are SGHTA and FQGNSA.